Listed below are T cell receptor beta chains from one sample, sequenced in a study of sequential checkpoint blockade in melanoma. Repertoires were generated with immunoSEQ multiplex PCR, while TCRdb's copy carries only in-frame clones and drops some. The sample yields about 24,000 clones, around 80% seen once. The input for sequencing was CD8+ T cells sorted from blood (inferred from file names), taken from a patient given nivolumab and ipilimumab in sequence. The receptors originated from a human donor with melanoma. Both conserved end residues are part of each CDR3. The order of the fields is D gene, J gene, CDR3 length, V gene, CDR3 protein. D genes are given only for firm matches.

>TRBD2|TRBJ2-1|16|TRBV18
CASSPLSGLTYNEQFF
>TRBD1|TRBJ1-5|17|TRBV27
CASSPRRGQGDSQPQHF
>-|TRBJ2-3|13|TRBV30
CAWSTGATDTQYF
>TRBD1|TRBJ1-2|13|TRBV27
CASSGQGNYGYTF
>TRBD1|TRBJ2-7|14|TRBV11-2
CASSLDRTGGRALF
>TRBD1|TRBJ1-5|19|TRBV28
CASSQNLGGYIHSNQPQHF
>TRBD1|TRBJ1-1|14|TRBV30
CAWSVLRGRTEAFF
>-|TRBJ2-1|16|TRBV28
CASSSPEGGSYNEQFF
>-|TRBJ1-5|14|TRBV19
CASSIGGAGQPQHF
>-|TRBJ2-3|15|TRBV7-2
CASSFFTGSSDTQYF
>TRBD1|TRBJ1-2|16|TRBV29-1
CSVEDRRRTGEKGYTF
>-|TRBJ2-7|15|TRBV6-6
CASTPGGGGTYEQYF
>TRBD1|TRBJ2-7|15|TRBV14
CASSIHRDRGFEQYF
>-|TRBJ1-5|13|TRBV6-5
CASSYGGVQPQHF
>TRBD1|TRBJ2-7|16|TRBV29-1
CSVEAPTGTDPYEQYF
>TRBD2|TRBJ2-1|16|TRBV27
CASSSLAGVPYNEQFF
>-|TRBJ1-3|14|TRBV6-6
CASRRQSSGNTIYF
>TRBD1|TRBJ1-4|16|TRBV27
CASSLSMQGARGELFF
>TRBD2|TRBJ2-7|16|TRBV5-6
CASRLVGLAGSYEQYF
>TRBD1|TRBJ1-2|13|TRBV7-8
CASSLGGGYGYTF
>-|TRBJ1-5|15|TRBV6-5
CASSSGYSSNQPQHF
>TRBD2|TRBJ2-1|14|TRBV28
CASKPGTSVYEQFF
>-|TRBJ1-1|15|TRBV5-6
CASSLDSRVNTEAFF
>TRBD1|TRBJ2-3|15|TRBV7-8
CASSSYGQGGDTQYF
>TRBD1|TRBJ2-3|15|TRBV7-2
CASSLEGQPYDTQYF
>TRBD1|TRBJ2-2|15|TRBV5-6
CASSPDRGGTGELFF
>-|TRBJ2-5|13|TRBV2
CASSAQGAETQYF
>-|TRBJ2-3|19|TRBV4-2
CASSPQAGSGPASTDTQYF
>-|TRBJ2-5|14|TRBV15
CATSRDKNQETQYF
>-|TRBJ1-5|11|TRBV7-3
CASSPTEFQHF
>-|TRBJ1-5|15|TRBV7-2
CASSPPGGGNQPQHF
>TRBD1|TRBJ2-5|15|TRBV27
CASSTGQGARETQYF
>-|TRBJ1-1|20|TRBV28
CASSPYNLGGQGRRNTEAFF
>TRBD2|TRBJ2-1|18|TRBV27
CASRSTRRGLAGVNEQFF
>TRBD2|TRBJ2-2|18|TRBV28
CASSRLAGGKINTGELFF
>-|TRBJ2-5|14|TRBV10-3
CATQAGMAQETQYF
>-|TRBJ1-3|16|TRBV28
CASSLWSGSSGNTIYF
>TRBD2|TRBJ2-2|16|TRBV27
CASSILAGITTGELFF
>TRBD2|TRBJ2-1|16|TRBV5-5
CASSAGLAGAYNEQFF
>TRBD1|TRBJ2-7|19|TRBV7-2
CASSWPTSGQGESSYEQYF